The following is a TCR beta chain sequence with its context. What it binds is not known. CDR1 is MNHEY, CDR2 SMNVEV, per germline (reference sequence). The CDR3 totals 15 residues. V trimming: 6 bases; J trimming: 8 bases; junction bases outside the gene matches: 11. This entry comes from a study of CD8 T cells in Susac syndrome. When the RNA was reverse transcribed, random hexamers were used with an input of roughly 0.45 to 1 ug. An immunoSEQ multiplex PCR amplified TCR beta CDR3 over 54 Vbeta and 13 Jbeta. One entry per CDR3 protein results from TCRdb running MiXCR on the immunoSEQ multiplex PCR reads. The table has about 210,000 distinct CDR3 sequences, 95% seen once. Study results and limitations: It was acknowledged in the study that its TCR sequencing and HLA analysis involved a relatively small number of individuals.

The chain is built from TRBV27 and TRBJ2-1; 9 nucleotides line up with TRBD2. What was sequenced was CD4+ T cells from PBMCs. The receptor's source is a human donor with multiple sclerosis. In nucleotides, the CDR3 is TGTGCCAGCAGAGAGTTAGGGACTAGCTTCGATGAGCAGTTCTTC. Its translation: CASRELGTSFDEQFF.